This T cell receptor beta chain was found in a study of response to subunit inactivated influenza vaccine (dated by TCRdb to the late 2010s). Background on the whole study: Deep quantitative profiling of the T cell receptor repertoire was used in the study to follow responses to a trivalent subunit inactivated influenza vaccine.

The CDR3 has 15 amino acids, counting the end cysteine and phenylalanine. The DNA shown is the 45-base CDR3, in frame from base 1. The V end gives up 3 bases and the J end 1 base, leaving 3 bases in the junction not matched to a gene. Reading the germline V gene gives CDR1 MGHRA and CDR2 YSYEKL. This clonotype was counted ten times or more. Its recognized antigen is unknown. Base-call qualities are not available, and no considerably larger clone is one nucleotide away. Library construction relied on RT-PCR. TCRdb lists the instrument as Illumina HiSeq 2500. The public sequencing data were trimmed at Q25 with fastp and processed into clonotypes with MiXCR by TCRdb, which kept only in-frame beta chains. Each CDR3 protein appears once, grouped with its most common genes and DNA. This sample gives over 400,000 distinct CDR3 sequences in total; 10% to 15% of them show up just once. Roughly 13% of the sample belongs to the ten largest clones.

General study outcomes and caveats: According to the authors, only a limited number of new T cells may be recruited by each seasonal influenza vaccination.

The sample's time point, from its label and the paper: around 42 days after influenza vaccine administration. In this chain, TRBV4-1 is recombined with TRBJ2-5; TRBD1 lines up with 9 middle nucleotides. This sequence originates from a man aged 45-65 years who received an inactivated influenza vaccine. Donor details come from another sample of the same person, matched by shared clones. The source material was PBMCs from blood, sampled roughly 45 days after vaccination. The CDR3 protein: CASSHGTGTQETQYF. The nucleotide sequence reads as follows: TGCGCCAGCAGCCACGGGACAGGGACCCAAGAGACCCAGTACTTC.